This TCR beta chain was recovered during a study of T-cell reconstitution after alpha-beta-depleted transplantation in children (dated by TCRdb to the mid-2010s). Broadly, across the study: Using TCR repertoire profiling, the study followed T-cell immune reconstitution in a quantitative way in children after TCRalphabeta/CD19-depleted allogeneic hematopoietic cell transplantation.

This clonotype was recorded only once. Its antigen is currently not known. Nothing much larger sits one base from this clone, and base qualities are not available. One read alone lends weak support. The germline V gene (reference sequence) supplies CDR1 LNHNV and CDR2 YYDKDF. V sheds 3 bases and J sheds 4 bases, leaving 4 bases between their ends. From cysteine to phenylalanine, the CDR3 is 12 amino acids long. Left in the record is the CDR3 DNA by itself, 36 bases read in frame from the first base. The method was PCR. For sequencing, an Illumina HiSeq 2500 was employed. TCR libraries were prepared with molecular barcoding, using unique molecular identifiers to normalize TCRbeta repertoire quantification. Using fastp at Q25 and MiXCR, TCRdb reprocessed the public reads and kept productive beta chains. Under each unique CDR3 protein, matching rows form one entry showing the most common genes and DNA. This sample holds some 390,000 distinct CDR3 sequences; about 20% were observed only once. The ten top clones hold 3.8% of the sample.

The sequence links TRBV15 to TRBJ1-5, with no reliable assignment of the D segment. The specimen was PBMCs from the stem cell graft donor, collected from the stem cell graft. The receptor's source is a human donor who donated a stem cell graft to a child with acute myeloid leukemia. The CDR3 region: CATSRENQPQHF. The DNA sequence is as follows: TGTGCCACCAGCAGGGAAAATCAGCCCCAGCATTTT.